The 18 T cell receptor beta chains below come from one sample, sequenced in a study of shared clonotypes between healthy human individuals. Method: immunoSEQ multiplex PCR; TCRdb's copy keeps in-frame clones and lacks some. The sample consists of about 2.1 million clones, about 92% of them appearing once. The naive CD8 subset, CD45RO-negative cells positively selected for CCR7, excluded terminally differentiated effector memory CD45RA+ cells. Sequencing was done on a sample of naive CD8+ T cells from PBMCs. Every receptor here comes from a man in his late teens or twenties in good health. Some clones in this sample may be carry-over from other donors' samples.

The rearrangement links TRBV27 to TRBJ2-1; 10 positions match TRBD1. CDR3 size: 15 residues. Trimming at V came to 3 bases and at J to 5 bases, leaving 4 bases not matched to a gene. Germline V gives CDR1 MNHEY, CDR2 SMNVEV (reference sequence). The CDR3 DNA sequence: TGTGCCAGCAGTTTCATCGGACAGGGGGACAATGAGCAGTTCTTC. Translating it yields CASSFIGQGDNEQFF.

This clone has a handful of counts. This chain joins TRBV10-3 and TRBJ1-1; D not certain. Germline CDR1 reads ENHRY; CDR2 reads SYGVKD. Trimming took off 7 bases at V and 4 bases at J, with 13 bases between the two ends. The CDR3 is 13 residues long. CDR3 protein: CAIKPGEATEAFF. The CDR3 DNA is TGTGCCATCAAACCAGGAGAGGCCACTGAAGCTTTCTTT.

This sequence joins TRBV4-3 and TRBJ2-7; TRBD1 matches at 7 bases. Germline lookup yields CDR1 LGHNA and CDR2 YSLEER. Losses at the gene ends were 0 bases for V and 3 bases for J; bases not matched to a gene: 8. This CDR3 has 16 residues. For the CDR3, the DNA is TGCGCCAGCAGCCAAGATTCGACAGGGTCGAACTACGAGCAGTACTTC. This translates into CASSQDSTGSNYEQYF.

The chain recombines TRBV4-3 with TRBJ1-3, with D unresolved. Per germline, CDR1 LGHNA and CDR2 YSLEER. V was trimmed by 4 bases and J by 0 bases, leaving 13 bases between them. This CDR3 is built from 16 residues. The chain's CDR3 is CASSPSTWPSGNTIYF. The CDR3 DNA follows: TGCGCCAGCAGCCCTTCGACTTGGCCCTCTGGAAACACCATATATTTT.

The CDR3 coding sequence is TGTGCCAGTAGTACAGGGATGGGGAAGACCCAGTACTTC. Its translation: CASSTGMGKTQYF. This sequence joins TRBV19 and TRBJ2-5; tentative D call: TRBD1 (5 bases). The CDR3 contains 13 residues. V was shortened by 4 bases and J by 6 bases, with 12 bases between the two germline ends. Germline V gene data show CDR1 as LNHDA and CDR2 as SQIVND (reference sequence). The variable domain in full, completed from reference TRBV19 and TRBJ2-5, reads DGGITQSPKYLFRKEGQNVTLSCEQNLNHDAMYWYRQDPGQGLRLIYYSQIVNDFQKGDIAEGYSVSREKKESFPLTVTSAQKNPTAFYLCASSTGMGKTQYFGPGTRLLVL.

CDR3 DNA: TGTGCCTCCACCCGGGTCCGAAACACTGAAGCTTTCTTT. Its protein product is CASTRVRNTEAFF. This rearrangement joins TRBV7-9 to TRBJ1-1; D gene unclear. The germline V gene encodes CDR1 SEHNR and CDR2 FQNEAQ (reference sequence). This CDR3 comprises 13 residues. V was shortened by 11 bases and J by 2 bases, with 15 bases between the two germline ends.

The chain combines TRBV29-1 with TRBJ2-2, with 11 bases aligning to TRBD2. This CDR3 is 14 amino acids long. Germline V CDR1 and CDR2: SQVTM, ANQGSEA. V was clipped by 6 bases and J by 5 bases; unmatched bases: 5. In DNA form, the CDR3 reads TGCAGCGTGGAGGGACTAGCGGCTACCGGGGAGCTGTTTTTT. Translating it yields CSVEGLAATGELFF.

The chain is built from TRBV30 and TRBJ2-3, with D maybe TRBD1 (6 bases). Germline V gives CDR1 GTSNPN, CDR2 SVGIG (reference sequence). Trimming stripped 0 bases from V and 2 bases from J, with 12 bases between. The CDR3 runs 15 residues. The CDR3 region has the DNA TGTGCCTGGAGTGTTTGGGACATTTACACAGATACGCAGTATTTT. Its translation: CAWSVWDIYTDTQYF.

This sequence joins TRBV29-1 and TRBJ2-1; possibly TRBD1 for D (6 bases). V was cut by 3 bases and J by 4 bases, with 19 bases left in between. Germline V gene lookup returns CDR1 SQVTM and CDR2 ANQGSEA. The CDR3 extends over 16 amino acids. CDR3 sequence reads: CSVEGAAGIPYNEQFF. CDR3 coding DNA: TGCAGCGTTGAGGGGGCGGCGGGTATACCTTACAATGAGCAGTTCTTC.

The J gene is TRBJ2-1, the V gene TRBV6-5; 8 bases align to TRBD1. Unmatched junction bases numbered 6, after V lost 2 bases and J lost 9 bases. The germline V gene encodes CDR1 MNHEY and CDR2 SVGAGI. This CDR3 contains 14 residues. CDR3 nucleotides: TGTGCCAGCAGTTACCAGGGGGCGAGATCTGAGCAGTTCTTC. It codes for CASSYQGARSEQFF.

The genes are TRBV27 and TRBJ2-1; 12 bases map to TRBD2. CDR1 is MNHEY, CDR2 SMNVEV, per germline (reference sequence). This CDR3 has 15 amino acids. Germline trimming cut 5 bases from V and 4 bases from J; bases unmatched to any gene: 3. CDR3 sequence: CASSTGLAGYNEQFF. The CDR3 DNA is TGTGCCAGCAGTACGGGACTAGCGGGTTACAATGAGCAGTTCTTC.

The chain combines TRBV2 with TRBJ2-1; TRBD2 aligns across 8 bases. Germline V gene lookup returns CDR1 SNHLY and CDR2 FYNNEI. CDR3 size: 17 residues. The junction had 12 bases not matched to a gene; V was cut back by 8 bases and J by 0 bases. The CDR3 loop is CASPGGEDYLSYNEQFF. The CDR3 nucleotides are TGTGCCAGCCCGGGGGGGGAGGACTACCTCTCCTACAATGAGCAGTTCTTC.

Notes on this clone: Other DNA sequences of this sample code for an identical CDR3. The chain links TRBV27 to TRBJ2-6; unclear D gene. Trimming stripped 8 bases from V and 0 bases from J, with 2 bases between. This CDR3 spans 12 amino acids. Germline-derived CDR1 and CDR2 are MNHEY and SMNVEV (reference sequence). The CDR3 nucleotides are TGTGCCAGCGGCTCTGGGGCCAACGTCCTGACTTTC. This encodes CASGSGANVLTF.

This clone has only one observation. The chain recombines TRBV5-1 with TRBJ1-2; D call uncertain. The V and J ends lost 0 bases and 8 bases respectively, with 14 bases between them. This CDR3 region has 14 residues. From germline, CDR1 is SGHRS and CDR2 YFSETQ. In nucleotides, the CDR3 is TGCGCCAGCAGCTTGGATGAGATTGGGCTGGGCTACACCTTC. Amino acid sequence: CASSLDEIGLGYTF.

This chain joins TRBV19 and TRBJ2-1; D call uncertain. Germline V gives CDR1 LNHDA, CDR2 SQIVND (reference sequence). The CDR3 sequence is 12 residues long. Trimming left V 8 bases short and J 0 bases short, with 5 bases between. The CDR3 loop reads CASWDSYNEQFF. DNA for the CDR3: TGTGCCAGTTGGGACTCCTACAATGAGCAGTTCTTC.

The chain uses TRBV6-1 and TRBJ2-7; 7 bases map to TRBD1. V lost 1 base, J lost 3 bases, and 12 bases stayed unmatched. The CDR3 is 17 residues long. Looked up from germline, CDR1 is MNHNS and CDR2 is SASEGT. CDR3 in amino acids: CASSEGTDRFVLYEQYF. DNA of the CDR3: TGTGCCAGCAGTGAAGGTACGGACAGGTTTGTCCTCTACGAGCAGTACTTC.

J is TRBJ2-1 and V is TRBV11-2; D gene unclear. The CDR3 is made up of 12 amino acids. Between the trimmed V and J ends, which lost 2 bases and 7 bases, there was a span of 6 bases. CDR1 and CDR2 from the germline V gene are SGHAT and FQNNGV. CDR3 bases: TGTGCCAGCAGCTTAACCCAGAATGAGCAGTTCTTC. Translated: CASSLTQNEQFF. The entire variable domain, with the rest obtained from reference TRBV11-2 and TRBJ2-1, is as follows: EAGVAQSPRYKIIEKRQSVAFWCNPISGHATLYWYQQILGQGPKLLIQFQNNGVVDDSQLPKDRFSAERLKGVDSTLKIQPAKLEDSAVYLCASSLTQNEQFFGPGTRLTVL.

This clone was seen just once. Within the sample, other DNA sequences also encode this same CDR3. The chain joins TRBV13 to TRBJ2-2; no clear D gene. CDR1 and CDR2 (germline): PRHDT, FYEKMQ (reference sequence). V lost 0 bases to trimming and J lost 8 bases, with 4 bases between them. The CDR3 runs 12 residues. The CDR3 coding sequence is TGTGCCAGCAGCTTAGGACCAGGGGAGCTGTTTTTT. Its translation is CASSLGPGELFF.